The 13 T cell receptor beta chains below were found in one sample sequenced in a study of blood T cell repertoires in COVID-19 (dated by TCRdb to about 2020). The protocol used for the library was the immunoSEQ multiplex PCR assay. TCRdb obtained this table from immuneACCESS and retained in-frame rearrangements with V and J assigned. These tables miss some clones; where compared with another copy, unresolved V genes account for less than half of the shortfall, and the remainder is unexplained. In this sample the table shows some 67,000 clones, roughly nine tenths of which occur a single time. The top ten clones comprise 4.5% to 5.5% of the sample. The specimen was peripheral blood. The receptors shown here come from a woman younger than 30 with acute or convalescent COVID-19.

V is TRBV2 and J is TRBJ1-1; 9 nucleotides line up with TRBD1. V trimming: 6 bases; J trimming: 5 bases; junction bases outside the gene matches: 4. CDR1 is SNHLY and CDR2 is FYNNEI in the germline V gene. The CDR3 length is 13 residues. The CDR3 protein is CASRDRGLTEAFF. The CDR3 nucleotides read TGTGCCAGCAGGGACAGGGGATTAACTGAAGCTTTCTTT.

This clone appeared a single time. The chain has TRBV7-2 and TRBJ1-2; D gene uncertain. CDR1 and CDR2 (germline): SGHTA, FQGNSA. V was shortened by 5 bases and J by 5 bases, with 9 bases between the two germline ends. The CDR3 runs to 12 residues. CDR3 DNA sequence: TGTGCCAGCAGCCCGGGGTATTATGGCTACACCTTC. It translates to CASSPGYYGYTF. Complete variable domain (other parts from reference TRBV7-2 and TRBJ1-2): GAGVSQSPSNKVTEKGKDVELRCDPISGHTALYWYRQSLGQGLEFLIYFQGNSAPDKSGLPSDRFSAERTGGSVSTLTIQRTQQEDSAVYLCASSPGYYGYTFGSGTRLTVV.

This clone has a single count. This sequence joins TRBV4-3 and TRBJ2-7; D ambiguous. CDR3 length: 13 residues. Between the trimmed V and J ends, which lost 4 bases and 5 bases, there was a span of 12 bases. Germline CDR1 LGHNA, CDR2 YSLEER. DNA for the CDR3: TGCGCCAGCAGCCGAGGCCCTGGCGACGAGCAGTACTTC. It is translated as CASSRGPGDEQYF.

This chain uses TRBV5-1 with TRBJ1-5; no clear D. Trimming shortened V by 0 bases and J by 5 bases, and 12 bases separated the two germline ends. CDR1 is SGHRS, CDR2 YFSETQ, per germline. The CDR3 loop spans 15 amino acids. The CDR3 loop reads CASSLDGELHQPQHF. CDR3 sequence (DNA): TGCGCCAGCAGCTTGGACGGGGAGCTCCATCAGCCCCAGCATTTT.

The J gene is TRBJ2-1, the V gene TRBV30, with 12 bases lining up with TRBD1. The V gene's germline CDR1 is GTSNPN and CDR2 SVGIG (reference sequence). V lost 3 bases to trimming and J lost 15 bases; unmatched junction nucleotides: 3. The CDR3 spans 11 residues. The CDR3 bases are TGTGCCTGGAGAACGGGACAGGGGGCGTTCTTC. Protein sequence: CAWRTGQGAFF.

The chain recombines TRBV20-1 with TRBJ2-1; possible D gene TRBD1, 6 bases. V was cut by 7 bases and J by 6 bases, with 10 bases left in between. The CDR3 length is 11 residues. In germline, CDR1 is DFQATT, CDR2 SNEGSKA (reference sequence). CDR3 DNA: TGCAGTGTACAGGGACCCAATGAGCAGTTCTTC. Protein sequence: CSVQGPNEQFF.

The chain uses TRBV28 and TRBJ2-3; 8 positions match TRBD2. Germline V lookup: CDR1 MDHEN, CDR2 SYDVKM. The CDR3 contains 16 residues. V shed 6 bases, J shed 8 bases, and the junction held 16 bases outside the gene matches. The DNA for the CDR3 is TGTGCCAGCAGCCCGGGGGGGCTCCCAGGGGCAGGTACGCAGTATTTT. Protein product: CASSPGGLPGAGTQYF.

This rearrangement joins TRBV7-6 to TRBJ2-5, with D maybe TRBD2 (5 bases). Germline V gene lookup returns CDR1 SGHVS and CDR2 FNYEAQ. V lost 3 bases to trimming and J lost 0 bases, with 11 bases between them. CDR3 length: 15 amino acids. The CDR3 DNA is TGTGCCAGCAGCTTCCGGACTTCGTACCAAGAGACCCAGTACTTC. This translates into CASSFRTSYQETQYF. Complete variable domain (other parts from reference TRBV7-6 and TRBJ2-5): GAGVSQSPRYKVTKRGQDVALRCDPISGHVSLYWYRQALGQGPEFLTYFNYEAQQDKSGLPNDRFSAERPEGSISTLTIQRTEQRDSAMYRCASSFRTSYQETQYFGPGTRLLVL.

The gene calls are TRBV5-5 and TRBJ1-1; TRBD1 matches at 11 bases. The CDR3 consists of 17 residues. Germline trimming cut 0 bases from V and 2 bases from J; bases unmatched to any gene: 6. Germline lookup yields CDR1 SGHKS and CDR2 YYEKEE (reference sequence). The CDR3 DNA follows: TGTGCCAGCAGCTTGGGGACGGGACAGGGGGTTAACACTGAAGCTTTCTTT. Its protein product is CASSLGTGQGVNTEAFF.

The genes are TRBV2 and TRBJ2-2, with 10 bases matching TRBD2. V was pared by 2 bases and J by 5 bases, with 5 bases of the junction left unmatched. The CDR3 sequence is 16 residues long. CDR1 and CDR2 from the germline V gene are SNHLY and FYNNEI. This chain's CDR3 is CASSEYQLAGTGELFF. CDR3 nucleotide sequence: TGTGCCAGCAGTGAATACCAACTAGCGGGGACCGGGGAGCTGTTTTTT.

CDR3 nucleotides: TGTGCCAGCAGTTCCCCGGCAGGGACTAATGAAAAACTGTTTTTT. Translated, it gives CASSSPAGTNEKLFF. V is TRBV28 and J is TRBJ1-4; possibly TRBD1 for D (5 bases). The germline V and J ends were trimmed by 4 bases and 2 bases, with 11 bases remaining between them. The CDR3 loop spans 15 amino acids. Per germline, CDR1 MDHEN and CDR2 SYDVKM.

The rearrangement links TRBV28 to TRBJ1-4, with unresolved D. Trimming shortened V by 4 bases and J by 10 bases, and 10 bases separated the two germline ends. There are 12 residues in the CDR3. Per the germline V gene, CDR1 is MDHEN and CDR2 is SYDVKM. The CDR3 sequence: CASSSTRRKLFF. Written as DNA, the CDR3 is TGTGCCAGCAGTTCAACGAGGAGAAAACTGTTTTTT.

This clone occurred a few times. The chain is built from TRBV6-2 or TRBV6-3 and TRBJ1-5; D possibly corresponds to TRBD1 (5 bases). Germline lookup yields CDR1 MNHEY and CDR2 SVGEGT. This CDR3 comprises 14 residues. Trimming removed 0 bases from V and 7 bases from J, with 10 bases in between. The CDR3 sequence is CASSYSGGTQPQHF. DNA of the CDR3: TGTGCCAGCAGTTACTCGGGGGGGACCCAGCCCCAGCATTTT.